Below, 12 T cell receptor beta chains from the same sample are listed, as sequenced in a study of control samples from healthy donors and cancer patients. This table comes from immunoSEQ multiplex PCR, and its TCRdb copy is limited to in-frame clones, with some not included. The data hold 130,000 or so clones, with roughly 92% observed a single time. The sample taken for sequencing was blood. Receptor source: a man aged 18-30 years in good health.

The chain is built from TRBV5-1 and TRBJ2-2; D is unresolved. The germline V and J ends were trimmed by 4 bases and 2 bases, with 9 bases remaining between them. This CDR3 spans 14 amino acids. Germline lookup yields CDR1 SGHRS and CDR2 YFSETQ. The CDR3 nucleotides are TGCGCCAGCAGCACTGACGGAAACACCGGGGAGCTGTTTTTT. Translation gives CASSTDGNTGELFF. The variable domain in full, completed from reference TRBV5-1 and TRBJ2-2, reads KAGVTQTPRYLIKTRGQQVTLSCSPISGHRSVSWYQQTPGQGLQFLFEYFSETQRNKGNFPGRFSGRQFSNSRSEMNVSTLELGDSALYLCASSTDGNTGELFFGEGSRLTVL.

The V and J genes are TRBV2 and TRBJ1-3, with 7 bases lining up with TRBD1. J lost 2 bases, V lost 6 bases, and 4 bases had no gene match. Germline V gives CDR1 SNHLY, CDR2 FYNNEI. The CDR3 consists of 14 residues. DNA for the CDR3: TGTGCCAGCAGAGGGGGCGTTGCTGGAAACACCATATATTTT. Translation: CASRGGVAGNTIYF.

The rearrangement joins TRBV19 to TRBJ1-2, with 7 nucleotides matching TRBD1. CDR3 length: 17 amino acids. The V and J ends lost 4 bases and 3 bases, in that order; junction bases with no gene match: 14. Germline V lookup: CDR1 LNHDA, CDR2 SQIVND (reference sequence). This chain's CDR3 is CASSKRTGTSRDYGYTF. The CDR3 DNA follows: TGTGCCAGTAGTAAGAGGACAGGTACATCCCGGGACTATGGCTACACCTTC.

This clone was seen once. The chain links TRBV4-1 to TRBJ1-6; D is unresolved. Germline lookup yields CDR1 MGHRA and CDR2 YSYEKL. With 4 bases removed from V and 5 bases from J, the gap between germline ends came to 18 bases. This CDR3 is 17 amino acids long. The chain's CDR3 is CASSLLPGPGNNSPLHF. CDR3 nucleotide sequence: TGCGCCAGCAGCCTCCTCCCCGGTCCAGGCAATAATTCACCCCTCCACTTT.

The chain has TRBV19 and TRBJ1-1; D not certain. This CDR3 region has 13 residues. Germline V gives CDR1 LNHDA, CDR2 SQIVND (reference sequence). V lost 6 bases, J lost 4 bases, and 12 bases lay in between. DNA of the CDR3: TGTGCCAGTAGCCCGCTGCGGCTCACTGAAGCTTTCTTT. Translated, it gives CASSPLRLTEAFF.

This sequence joins TRBV6-4 and TRBJ1-6; D perhaps matches TRBD1 (5 bases). Trimming removed 10 bases at V and 2 bases at J, with 15 bases between. The CDR3 length is 15 residues. CDR1 is MRHNA and CDR2 is SNTAGT in the germline V gene. DNA of the CDR3: TGTGCCACCCCGTATCAGGGTACCTATAATTCACCCCTCCACTTT. This encodes CATPYQGTYNSPLHF.

This clone was seen only a few times. V and J are TRBV27 and TRBJ2-3, with D perhaps given as TRBD1 or TRBD2 (5 bases each). The CDR3 contains 15 residues. The V end lost 6 bases, the J end lost 8 bases, and 21 bases lay between the germline ends. Looked up from germline, CDR1 is MNHEY and CDR2 is SMNVEV (reference sequence). In DNA, the CDR3 is TGTGCCAGCAGCGCTTCCGGGACCTCGCCAGTTACGCAGTATTTT. Encoded protein: CASSASGTSPVTQYF.

The rearrangement joins TRBV4-1 to TRBJ1-1, with 8 bases fitting TRBD1. Germline loops: CDR1 MGHRA, CDR2 YSYEKL. This CDR3 has 15 residues. The V and J ends lost 2 bases and 0 bases, in that order; junction bases with no gene match: 2. The CDR3 reads CASSQTGGMNTEAFF. The DNA for the CDR3 is TGCGCCAGCAGCCAAACAGGGGGAATGAACACTGAAGCTTTCTTT.

The chain uses TRBV12-3 or TRBV12-4 and TRBJ2-3; D uncertain. This CDR3 spans 13 amino acids. The ends were cut back, 7 bases at V and 2 bases at J, with 10 bases in the middle. CDR3 region: CASIERNTDTQYF. Written as DNA, the CDR3 is TGTGCCAGCATCGAACGGAACACAGATACGCAGTATTTT.

The gene calls are TRBV5-6 and TRBJ1-5, with a possible D match to TRBD1 (6 bases). The V end was cut by 2 bases, the J end by 4 bases, with 25 bases between. CDR1 is SGHDT and CDR2 is YYEEEE in the germline V gene. This CDR3 contains 19 residues. The CDR3, as DNA: TGTGCCAGCAGCTTTACGTGGCAGGGGAGAAAAATGGCGAATCAGCCCCAGCATTTT. Protein sequence: CASSFTWQGRKMANQPQHF.

The CDR3 coding sequence is TGTGCCAGCAGTTCTAGCGTCAGGGAGACCCAGTACTTC. This translates into CASSSSVRETQYF. The chain joins TRBV6-5 to TRBJ2-5, with TRBD2 as a possible D gene (6 bases). The CDR3 is made up of 13 amino acids. The V end was cut by 4 bases, the J end by 5 bases, with 11 bases between. Germline values: CDR1 MNHEY, CDR2 SVGAGI.

This clone occurred once. V and J are TRBV11-1 and TRBJ2-2; 8 bases agree with TRBD2. Germline loops: CDR1 SGHAT, CDR2 FQDESV (reference sequence). This CDR3 has 16 amino acids. The J segment lost 7 bases and the V segment lost 5 bases, leaving 12 bases of the junction unmatched. Written as DNA, the CDR3 is TGTGCCAGCAGCCCACTCGGGGGGGGCGGCAACGGGGAGCTGTTTTTT. Residues: CASSPLGGGGNGELFF.